Below, one TCR beta chain is given with its context. Its specificity is unknown. The sample belongs to a study of Ad26.COV2.S vaccination and SARS-CoV-2 variants. Study-wide results and caveats: Comparable non-spike TCR breadth was observed in vaccine and placebo recipients.

CDR1 is MNHEY and CDR2 is SVGAGI in the germline V gene. V gave up 6 bases and J gave up 4 bases, with 6 bases separating them. The CDR3 totals 11 residues. Method: immunoSEQ multiplex PCR; TCRdb's copy keeps in-frame clones and lacks some. The table has roughly 700,000 clones, roughly 90% seen once. Indicated treatment: about 20 received Ad26.COV2.S at low or high dose, single or two shots; five or six received placebo; per-sample allocation not given. The samples were gathered on day 63 after the first injection of vaccine or placebo. This sequence was found in a person aged 18-60 years who received the Ad26.COV2.S COVID-19 vaccine or a placebo. Material: peripheral blood, obtained in a trial of Ad26.COV2.S vaccine versus placebo. V usage is TRBV6-5 and J usage is TRBJ2-5; D is unclear. DNA of the CDR3: TGTGCCAGCAGCGTCGGAGAGACCCAGTACTTC. It yields the protein CASSVGETQYF.